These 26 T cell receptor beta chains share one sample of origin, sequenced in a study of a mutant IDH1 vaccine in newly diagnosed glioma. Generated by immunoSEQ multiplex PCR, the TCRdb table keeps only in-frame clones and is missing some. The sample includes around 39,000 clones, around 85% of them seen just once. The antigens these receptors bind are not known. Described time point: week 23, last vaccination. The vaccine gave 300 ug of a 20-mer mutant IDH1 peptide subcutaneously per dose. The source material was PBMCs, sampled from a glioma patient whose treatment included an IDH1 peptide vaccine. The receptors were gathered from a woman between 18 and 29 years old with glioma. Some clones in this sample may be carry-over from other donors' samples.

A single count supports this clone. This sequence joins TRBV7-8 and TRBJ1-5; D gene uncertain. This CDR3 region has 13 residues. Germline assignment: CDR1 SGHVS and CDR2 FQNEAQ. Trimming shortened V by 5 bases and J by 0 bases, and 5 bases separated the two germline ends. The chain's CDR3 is CASSPLSNQPQHF. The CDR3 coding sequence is TGTGCCAGCAGCCCTCTTAGCAATCAGCCCCAGCATTTT.

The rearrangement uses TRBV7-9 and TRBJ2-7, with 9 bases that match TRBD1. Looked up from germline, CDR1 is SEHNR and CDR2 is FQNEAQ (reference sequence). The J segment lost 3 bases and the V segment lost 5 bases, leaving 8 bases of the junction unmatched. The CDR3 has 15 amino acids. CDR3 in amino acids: CASSPGQGHNYEQYF. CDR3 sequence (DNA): TGTGCCAGCAGCCCCGGACAGGGGCATAACTACGAGCAGTACTTC.

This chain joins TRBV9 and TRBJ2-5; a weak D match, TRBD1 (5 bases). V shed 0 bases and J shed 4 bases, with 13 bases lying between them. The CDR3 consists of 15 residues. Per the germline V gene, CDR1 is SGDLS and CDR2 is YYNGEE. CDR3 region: CASSVGPTVPETQYF. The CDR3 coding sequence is TGTGCCAGCAGCGTAGGCCCGACAGTACCAGAGACCCAGTACTTC.

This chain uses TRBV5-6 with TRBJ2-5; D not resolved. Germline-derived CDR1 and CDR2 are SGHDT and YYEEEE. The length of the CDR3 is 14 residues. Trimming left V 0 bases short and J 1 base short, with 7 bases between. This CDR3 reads CASSLARVQETQYF. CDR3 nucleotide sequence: TGTGCCAGCAGCTTGGCTCGCGTCCAAGAGACCCAGTACTTC.

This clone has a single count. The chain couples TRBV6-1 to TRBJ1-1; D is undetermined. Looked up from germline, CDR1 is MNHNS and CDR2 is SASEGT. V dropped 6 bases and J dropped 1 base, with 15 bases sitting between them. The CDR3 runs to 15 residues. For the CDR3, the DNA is TGTGCCAGCAGCCTACACGGTGCGTCGAACACTGAAGCTTTCTTT. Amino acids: CASSLHGASNTEAFF.

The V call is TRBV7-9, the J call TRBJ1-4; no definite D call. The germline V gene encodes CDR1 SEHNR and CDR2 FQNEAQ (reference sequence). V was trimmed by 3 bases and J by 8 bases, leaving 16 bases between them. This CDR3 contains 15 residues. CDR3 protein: CASSFWKSPEEKLFF. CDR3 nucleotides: TGTGCCAGCAGCTTCTGGAAGTCTCCGGAGGAAAAACTGTTTTTT.

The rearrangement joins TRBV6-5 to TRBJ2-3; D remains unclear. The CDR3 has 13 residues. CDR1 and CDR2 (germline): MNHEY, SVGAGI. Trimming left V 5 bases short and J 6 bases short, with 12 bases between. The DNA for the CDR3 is TGTGCCAGCAGTCAGCGACGGGCCGATACGCAGTATTTT. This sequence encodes CASSQRRADTQYF.

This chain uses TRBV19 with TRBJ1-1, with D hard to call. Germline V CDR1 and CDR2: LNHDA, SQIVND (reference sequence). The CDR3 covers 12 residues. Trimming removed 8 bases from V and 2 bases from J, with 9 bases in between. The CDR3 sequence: CASGHFNTEAFF. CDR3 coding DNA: TGTGCCAGTGGGCACTTTAACACTGAAGCTTTCTTT.

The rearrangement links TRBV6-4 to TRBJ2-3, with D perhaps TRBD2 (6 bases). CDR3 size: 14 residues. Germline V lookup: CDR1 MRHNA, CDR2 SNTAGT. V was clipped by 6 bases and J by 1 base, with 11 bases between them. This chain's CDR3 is CASSPTGGTDTQYF. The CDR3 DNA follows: TGTGCCAGCAGCCCGACGGGGGGCACAGATACGCAGTATTTT.

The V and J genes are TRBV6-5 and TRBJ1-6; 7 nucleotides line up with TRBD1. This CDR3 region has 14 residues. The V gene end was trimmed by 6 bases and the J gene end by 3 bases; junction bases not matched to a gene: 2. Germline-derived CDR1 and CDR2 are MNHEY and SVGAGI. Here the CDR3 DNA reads TGTGCCAGCAGGTCAGGGGGCTATAATTCACCCCTCCACTTT. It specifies CASRSGGYNSPLHF.

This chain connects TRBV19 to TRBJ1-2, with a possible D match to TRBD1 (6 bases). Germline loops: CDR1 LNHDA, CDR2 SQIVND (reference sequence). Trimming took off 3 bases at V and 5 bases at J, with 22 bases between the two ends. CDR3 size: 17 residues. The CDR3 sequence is CASSILTGGPPLYGYTF. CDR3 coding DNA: TGTGCCAGTAGTATCCTGACAGGCGGACCTCCCCTTTATGGCTACACCTTC.

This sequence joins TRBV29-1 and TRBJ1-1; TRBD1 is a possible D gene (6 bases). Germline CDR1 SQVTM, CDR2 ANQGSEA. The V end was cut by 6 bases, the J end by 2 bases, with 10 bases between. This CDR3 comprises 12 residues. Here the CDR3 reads CSVVTGNTEAFF. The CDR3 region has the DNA TGCAGCGTGGTGACAGGTAACACTGAAGCTTTCTTT.

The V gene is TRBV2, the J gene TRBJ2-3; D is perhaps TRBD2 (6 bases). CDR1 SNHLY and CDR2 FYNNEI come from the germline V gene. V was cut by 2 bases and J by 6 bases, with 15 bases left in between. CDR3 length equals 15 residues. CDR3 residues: CASSELRPGGDTQYF. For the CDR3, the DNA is TGTGCCAGCAGTGAACTTAGACCCGGAGGGGATACGCAGTATTTT.

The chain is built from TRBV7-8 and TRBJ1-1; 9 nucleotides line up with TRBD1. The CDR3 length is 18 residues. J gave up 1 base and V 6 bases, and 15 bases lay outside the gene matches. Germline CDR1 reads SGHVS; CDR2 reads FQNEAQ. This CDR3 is CASRPLQGASSRNTEAFF. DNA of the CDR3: TGTGCCAGCAGACCATTACAGGGGGCGTCCTCCCGGAACACTGAAGCTTTCTTT.

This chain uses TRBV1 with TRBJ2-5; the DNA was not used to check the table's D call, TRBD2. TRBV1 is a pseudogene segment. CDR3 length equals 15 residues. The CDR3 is CTSSLSDSGGEAQYF. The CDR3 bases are TGCACCAGCAGCCTATCTGACAGCGGGGGGGAGGCTCAGTACTTC.

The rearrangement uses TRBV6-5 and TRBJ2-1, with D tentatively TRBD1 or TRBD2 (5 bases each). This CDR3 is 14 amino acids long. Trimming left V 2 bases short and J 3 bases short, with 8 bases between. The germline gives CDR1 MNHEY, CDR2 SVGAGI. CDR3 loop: CASSYRGVYNEQFF. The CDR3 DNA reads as TGTGCCAGCAGTTACAGGGGAGTCTACAATGAGCAGTTCTTC.

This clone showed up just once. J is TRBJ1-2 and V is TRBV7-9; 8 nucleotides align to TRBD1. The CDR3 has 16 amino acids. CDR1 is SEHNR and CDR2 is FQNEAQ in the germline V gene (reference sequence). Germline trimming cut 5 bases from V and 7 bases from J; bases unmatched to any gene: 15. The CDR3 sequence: CASSPVSGQGARGYTF. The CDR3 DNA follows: TGTGCCAGCAGCCCAGTGTCCGGCCAGGGGGCTCGTGGCTACACCTTC. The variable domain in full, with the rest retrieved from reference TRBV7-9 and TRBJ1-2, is DTGVSQNPRHKITKRGQNVTFRCDPISEHNRLYWYRQTLGQGPEFLTYFQNEAQLEKSRLLSDRFSAERPKGSFSTLEIQRTEQGDSAMYLCASSPVSGQGARGYTFGSGTRLTVV.

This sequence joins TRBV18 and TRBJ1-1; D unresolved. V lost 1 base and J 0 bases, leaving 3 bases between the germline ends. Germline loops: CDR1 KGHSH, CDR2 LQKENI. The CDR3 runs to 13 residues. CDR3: CASSPQMNTEAFF. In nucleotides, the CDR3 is TGTGCCAGCTCACCACAGATGAACACTGAAGCTTTCTTT.

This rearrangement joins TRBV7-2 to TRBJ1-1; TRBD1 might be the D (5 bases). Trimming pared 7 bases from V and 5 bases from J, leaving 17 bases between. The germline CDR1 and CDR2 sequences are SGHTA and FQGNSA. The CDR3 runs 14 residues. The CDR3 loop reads CASTYRGQGTEAFF. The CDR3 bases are TGTGCCAGCACCTATCGCGGACAAGGGACTGAAGCTTTCTTT.

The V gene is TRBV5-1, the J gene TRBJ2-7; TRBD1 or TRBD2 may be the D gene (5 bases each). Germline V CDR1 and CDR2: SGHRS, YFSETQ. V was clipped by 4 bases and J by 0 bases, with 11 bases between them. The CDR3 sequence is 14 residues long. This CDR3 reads CASSRDGASYEQYF. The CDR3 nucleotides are TGCGCCAGCAGCCGTGACGGGGCCTCCTACGAGCAGTACTTC.

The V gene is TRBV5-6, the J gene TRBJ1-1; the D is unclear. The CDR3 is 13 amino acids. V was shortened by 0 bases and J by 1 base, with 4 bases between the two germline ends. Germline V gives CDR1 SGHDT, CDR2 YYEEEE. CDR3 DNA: TGTGCCAGCAGCTTGGCGGCGAACACTGAAGCTTTCTTT. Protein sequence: CASSLAANTEAFF.

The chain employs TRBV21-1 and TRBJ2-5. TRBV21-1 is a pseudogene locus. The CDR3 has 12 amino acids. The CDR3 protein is CASPDAAETQYF. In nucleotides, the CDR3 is TGTGCCAGCCCCGACGCAGCAGAGACCCAGTACTTC.

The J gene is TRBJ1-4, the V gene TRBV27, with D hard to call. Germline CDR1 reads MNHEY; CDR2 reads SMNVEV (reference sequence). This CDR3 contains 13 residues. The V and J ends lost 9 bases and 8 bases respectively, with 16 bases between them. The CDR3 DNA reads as TGTGCCAGTCGACCAGGACTGAGCGAAAAACTGTTTTTT. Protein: CASRPGLSEKLFF.

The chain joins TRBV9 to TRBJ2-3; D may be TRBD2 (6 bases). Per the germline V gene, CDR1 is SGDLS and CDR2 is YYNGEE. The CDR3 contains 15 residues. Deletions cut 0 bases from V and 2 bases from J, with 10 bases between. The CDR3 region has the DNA TGTGCCAGCAGCGTAGTTGGCGGGGACACAGATACGCAGTATTTT. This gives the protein CASSVVGGDTDTQYF.

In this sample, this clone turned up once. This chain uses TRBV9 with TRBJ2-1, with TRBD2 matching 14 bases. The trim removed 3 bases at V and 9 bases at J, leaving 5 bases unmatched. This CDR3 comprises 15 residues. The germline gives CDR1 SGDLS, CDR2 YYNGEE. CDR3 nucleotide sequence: TGTGCCAGCAGCGCCGGGACTAGCGGGAGTTCTGAGCAGTTCTTC. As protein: CASSAGTSGSSEQFF.

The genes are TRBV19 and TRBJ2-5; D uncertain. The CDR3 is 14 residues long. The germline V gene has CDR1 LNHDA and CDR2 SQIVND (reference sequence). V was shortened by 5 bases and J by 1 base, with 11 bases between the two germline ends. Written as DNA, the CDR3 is TGTGCCAGTAGTCCACGGGTTAGCCAAGAGACCCAGTACTTC. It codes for CASSPRVSQETQYF.